The 9 T cell receptor beta chains presented below share a single source sample, sequenced in a study of siplizumab effects on memory and regulatory T cells. The assay was immunoSEQ multiplex PCR, and TCRdb's table has in-frame clones only and misses some. The top ten clones hold around 1.7% of a sample with some 120,000 clones, approximately 94% of them seen once. What was sequenced was non-Treg CD4+ T cells sorted from blood. The origin of the receptors is a human donor in good health.

This chain connects TRBV4-2 to TRBJ1-5, with 8 bases matching TRBD1. V lost 0 bases, J lost 5 bases, and 6 bases stayed unmatched. In germline, CDR1 is LGHNA, CDR2 YNFKEQ. This CDR3 region has 16 residues. The CDR3 region is CASSQDGPGGDQPQHF. The DNA of the CDR3 is TGTGCCAGCAGCCAAGATGGGCCAGGGGGCGATCAGCCCCAGCATTTT.

The gene calls are TRBV4-1 and TRBJ2-3; possibly TRBD2 for D (7 bases). The CDR3 is made up of 17 amino acids. The ends were cut back, 0 bases at V and 2 bases at J, with 15 bases in the middle. Germline CDR1 reads MGHRA; CDR2 reads YSYEKL. CDR3: CASSQDDGGAFTDTQYF. As DNA, the CDR3 is TGCGCCAGCAGCCAAGATGATGGGGGGGCCTTCACAGATACGCAGTATTTT.

In DNA form, the CDR3 reads TGTGCCAGCAGGTTTCAGGGGCCGAGGGCCAAAAACATTCAGTACTTC. Residues: CASRFQGPRAKNIQYF. V is TRBV5-6 and J is TRBJ2-4; a possible D gene is TRBD1 (6 bases). The V gene lost 5 bases and the J gene lost 1 base, with 16 bases spanning the gap. CDR3 length equals 16 residues. The germline V gene encodes CDR1 SGHDT and CDR2 YYEEEE.

The chain is built from TRBV29-1 and TRBJ2-7, with D perhaps matching TRBD1 (5 bases). Per germline, CDR1 SQVTM and CDR2 ANQGSEA. The CDR3 is 13 residues long. V gave up 5 bases and J gave up 4 bases, with 15 bases separating them. The CDR3 DNA follows: TGCAGCGTTCAGACAGAGATCGGTTACGAGCAGTACTTC. As protein: CSVQTEIGYEQYF.

This rearrangement joins TRBV15 to TRBJ2-1; maybe TRBD2 (6 bases). Deletions cut 1 base from V and 10 bases from J, with 11 bases between. The CDR3 length is 13 residues. CDR1 and CDR2 from the germline V gene are LNHNV and YYDKDF (reference sequence). The chain's CDR3 is CATSRGDGREQFF. Written as DNA, the CDR3 is TGTGCCACCAGCAGAGGGGACGGGAGAGAGCAGTTCTTC.

This clone has only one observation. V usage is TRBV2 and J usage is TRBJ2-2; D ambiguous. CDR3 size: 14 residues. The germline V and J ends were trimmed by 1 base and 6 bases, with 9 bases remaining between them. Germline CDR1 and CDR2: SNHLY and FYNNEI. The CDR3 spells CASSEVGTAGELFF. The CDR3 DNA follows: TGTGCCAGCAGTGAAGTTGGTACCGCCGGGGAGCTGTTTTTT.

The J gene is TRBJ1-1, the V gene TRBV30; D call uncertain. V lost 0 bases and J 2 bases, leaving 13 bases between the germline ends. The CDR3 sequence is 15 residues long. CDR1 is GTSNPN, CDR2 SVGIG, per germline (reference sequence). CDR3 DNA sequence: TGTGCCTGGAGTGTAACCCCCACGGGTAACACTGAAGCTTTCTTT. Its translation is CAWSVTPTGNTEAFF.

The chain joins TRBV9 to TRBJ1-3; no clear D gene. There are 15 residues in the CDR3. The V gene's germline CDR1 is SGDLS and CDR2 YYNGEE. The V end was cut by 2 bases, the J end by 0 bases, with 9 bases between. CDR3 sequence: CASSVTWTSGNTIYF. The CDR3 nucleotides read TGTGCCAGCAGCGTTACTTGGACCTCTGGAAACACCATATATTTT.

This rearrangement joins TRBV2 to TRBJ2-5, with 9 bases lining up with TRBD1. This CDR3 comprises 12 residues. The V gene end was trimmed by 6 bases and the J gene end by 5 bases; junction bases not matched to a gene: 1. CDR1 is SNHLY and CDR2 is FYNNEI in the germline V gene. Here the CDR3 DNA reads TGTGCCAGCAGGGACAGGGGCGAGACCCAGTACTTC. It translates to CASRDRGETQYF.